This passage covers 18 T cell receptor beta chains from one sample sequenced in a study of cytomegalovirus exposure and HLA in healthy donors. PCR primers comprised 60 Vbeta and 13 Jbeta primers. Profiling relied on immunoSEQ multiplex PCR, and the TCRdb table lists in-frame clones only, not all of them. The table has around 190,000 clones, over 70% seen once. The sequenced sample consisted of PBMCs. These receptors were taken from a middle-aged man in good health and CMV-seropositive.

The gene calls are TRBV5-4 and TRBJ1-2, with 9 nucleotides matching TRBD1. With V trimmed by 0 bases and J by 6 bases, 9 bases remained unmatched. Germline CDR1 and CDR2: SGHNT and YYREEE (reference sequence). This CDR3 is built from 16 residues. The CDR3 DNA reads TGTGCCAGCAGCTTGGGGGACAGGGTCTTGATAGATGGCTACACCTTC. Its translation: CASSLGDRVLIDGYTF.

The CDR3 nucleotides read TGTGCCAGCAGCTTAGACAGGGGCGGTTTCACAGATACGCAGTATTTT. Protein sequence: CASSLDRGGFTDTQYF. V is TRBV11-2 and J is TRBJ2-3; D is perhaps TRBD1 (6 bases). Trimming shortened V by 0 bases and J by 2 bases, and 12 bases separated the two germline ends. This CDR3 is built from 16 residues. Germline V lookup: CDR1 SGHAT, CDR2 FQNNGV.

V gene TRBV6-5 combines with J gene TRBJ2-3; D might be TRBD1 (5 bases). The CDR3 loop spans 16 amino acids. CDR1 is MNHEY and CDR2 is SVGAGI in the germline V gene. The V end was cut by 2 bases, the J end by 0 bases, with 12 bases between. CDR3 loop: CASSYRTLSSTDTQYF. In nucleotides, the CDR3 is TGTGCCAGCAGTTACCGGACATTATCTAGCACAGATACGCAGTATTTT.

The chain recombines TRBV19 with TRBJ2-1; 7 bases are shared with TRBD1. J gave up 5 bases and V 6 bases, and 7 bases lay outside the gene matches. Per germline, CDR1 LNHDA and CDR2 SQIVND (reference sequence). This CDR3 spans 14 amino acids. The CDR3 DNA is TGTGCCAGTAGGGATTGGACAGGTCACAATGAGCAGTTCTTC. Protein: CASRDWTGHNEQFF.

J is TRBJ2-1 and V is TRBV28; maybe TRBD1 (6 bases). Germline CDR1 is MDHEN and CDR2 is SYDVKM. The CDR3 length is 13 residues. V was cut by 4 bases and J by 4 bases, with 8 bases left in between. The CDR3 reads CASSYGQYNEQFF. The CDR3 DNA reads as TGTGCCAGCAGTTATGGACAGTACAATGAGCAGTTCTTC. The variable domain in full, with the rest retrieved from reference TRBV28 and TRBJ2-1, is DVKVTQSSRYLVKRTGEKVFLECVQDMDHENMFWYRQDPGLGLRLIYFSYDVKMKEKGDIPEGYSVSREKKERFSLILESASTNQTSMYLCASSYGQYNEQFFGPGTRLTVL.

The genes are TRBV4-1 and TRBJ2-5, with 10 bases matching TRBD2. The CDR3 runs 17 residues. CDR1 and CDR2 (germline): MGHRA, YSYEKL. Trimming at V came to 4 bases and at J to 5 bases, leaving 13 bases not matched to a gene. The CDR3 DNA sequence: TGCGCCAGCAGCCCCGGGCTAGCGGGAGAAGATTCGGAGACCCAGTACTTC. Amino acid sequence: CASSPGLAGEDSETQYF.

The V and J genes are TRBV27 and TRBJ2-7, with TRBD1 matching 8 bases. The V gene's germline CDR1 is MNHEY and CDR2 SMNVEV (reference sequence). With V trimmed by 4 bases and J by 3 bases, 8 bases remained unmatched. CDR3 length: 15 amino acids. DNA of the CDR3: TGTGCCAGCAGTTACAGGGGGAGAGGTGGCTACGAGCAGTACTTC. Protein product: CASSYRGRGGYEQYF.

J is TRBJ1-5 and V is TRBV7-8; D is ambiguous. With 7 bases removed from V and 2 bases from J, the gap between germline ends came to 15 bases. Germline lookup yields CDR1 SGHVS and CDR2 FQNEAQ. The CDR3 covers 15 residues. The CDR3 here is CASNLEGRGNQPQHF. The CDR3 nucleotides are TGTGCCAGCAACCTTGAGGGTCGGGGCAATCAGCCCCAGCATTTT.

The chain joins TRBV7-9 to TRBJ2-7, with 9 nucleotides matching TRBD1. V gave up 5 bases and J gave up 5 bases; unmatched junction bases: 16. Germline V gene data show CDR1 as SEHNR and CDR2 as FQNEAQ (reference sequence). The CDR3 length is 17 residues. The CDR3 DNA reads TGTGCCAGCAGCCGCCCGGGACAGGGCCGGACCGCCCACGAGCAGTACTTC. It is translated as CASSRPGQGRTAHEQYF.

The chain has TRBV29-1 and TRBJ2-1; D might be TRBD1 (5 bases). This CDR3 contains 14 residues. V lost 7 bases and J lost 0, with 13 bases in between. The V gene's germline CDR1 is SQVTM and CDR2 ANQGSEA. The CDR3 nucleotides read TGCAGCGCCTCACAGGCGCGCTCCTACAATGAGCAGTTCTTC. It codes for CSASQARSYNEQFF.

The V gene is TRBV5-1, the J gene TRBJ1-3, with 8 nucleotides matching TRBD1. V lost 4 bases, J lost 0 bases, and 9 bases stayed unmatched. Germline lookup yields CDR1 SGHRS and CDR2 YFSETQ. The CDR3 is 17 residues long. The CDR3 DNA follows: TGCGCCAGCAGCAAAAGGACAGGGACGAGCTCTGGAAACACCATATATTTT. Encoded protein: CASSKRTGTSSGNTIYF.

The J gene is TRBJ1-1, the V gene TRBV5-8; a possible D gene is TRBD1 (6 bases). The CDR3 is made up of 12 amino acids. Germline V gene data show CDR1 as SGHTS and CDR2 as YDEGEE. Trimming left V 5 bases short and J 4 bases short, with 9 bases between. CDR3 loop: CASRTGLTEAFF. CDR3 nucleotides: TGTGCCAGCAGAACAGGGCTCACTGAAGCTTTCTTT.

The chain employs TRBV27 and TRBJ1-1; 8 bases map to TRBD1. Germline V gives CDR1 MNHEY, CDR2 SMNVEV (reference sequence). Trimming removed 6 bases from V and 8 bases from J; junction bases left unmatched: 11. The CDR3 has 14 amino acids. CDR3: CASSYARDRPEAFF. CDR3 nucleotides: TGTGCCAGCAGCTATGCCCGGGACAGGCCGGAAGCTTTCTTT.

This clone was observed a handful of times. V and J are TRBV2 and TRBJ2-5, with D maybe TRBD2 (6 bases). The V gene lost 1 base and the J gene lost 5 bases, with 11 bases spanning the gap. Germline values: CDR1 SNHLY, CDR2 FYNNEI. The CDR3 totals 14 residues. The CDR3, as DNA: TGTGCCAGCAGTGAAGGCGGGATCGGGGAGACCCAGTACTTC. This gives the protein CASSEGGIGETQYF.

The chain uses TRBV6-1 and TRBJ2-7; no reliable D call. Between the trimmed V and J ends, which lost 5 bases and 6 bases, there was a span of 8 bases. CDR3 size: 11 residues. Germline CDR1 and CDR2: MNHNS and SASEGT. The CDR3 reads CASSTYLEQYF. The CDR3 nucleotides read TGTGCCAGCAGTACTTATCTCGAGCAGTACTTC.

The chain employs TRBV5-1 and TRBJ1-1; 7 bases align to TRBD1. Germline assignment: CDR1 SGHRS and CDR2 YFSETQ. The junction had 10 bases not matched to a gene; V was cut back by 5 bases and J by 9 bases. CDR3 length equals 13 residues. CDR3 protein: CASRETGAPKAFF. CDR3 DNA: TGCGCCAGCAGGGAAACAGGGGCCCCTAAAGCTTTCTTT.

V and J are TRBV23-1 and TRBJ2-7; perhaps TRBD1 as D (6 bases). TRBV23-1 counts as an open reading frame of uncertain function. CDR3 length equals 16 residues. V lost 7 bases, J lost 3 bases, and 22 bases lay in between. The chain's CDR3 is CASTHHRDRNNYEQYF. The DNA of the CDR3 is TGCGCCAGCACCCATCACAGGGATAGGAACAACTACGAGCAGTACTTC.

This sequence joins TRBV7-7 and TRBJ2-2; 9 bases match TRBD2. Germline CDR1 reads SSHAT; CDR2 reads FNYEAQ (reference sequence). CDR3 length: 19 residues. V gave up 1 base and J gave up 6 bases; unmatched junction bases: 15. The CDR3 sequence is CASSLDLPGSGRFSGELFF. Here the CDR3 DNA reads TGTGCCAGCAGCTTAGATCTGCCTGGGAGCGGGAGGTTTTCCGGGGAGCTGTTTTTT.